This TCR beta chain was observed in a study of T cells in Graves' hyperthyroidism and ophthalmopathy (dated by TCRdb to 2018 to 2020). Some background on the complete study: Peripheral blood was collected at initial diagnosis, before any treatment. The paper describes TCR Vbeta CDR3 sequencing of fewer than 150 peripheral blood samples, made up of 40 to 45 ophthalmopathy patients, around 78 hyperthyroidism patients and 17 progressor patients. Thyroid tissue and blood T-cell repertoires from roughly six Graves' hyperthyroidism patients were also compared in the study. TCR V-J signatures able to tell the groups apart were searched for in a discovery cohort of 90 to 100 patients, of whom fewer than 45 had Graves' ophthalmopathy and about 60 had stable Graves' hyperthyroidism. The 75 to 100 discovery patients were randomly divided into training and test sets at a 7:3 ratio. An independent validation cohort of around 19 hyperthyroidism patients and about 16 patients who later progressed to ophthalmopathy tested prospective prediction of ophthalmopathy. After sampling, hyperthyroidism patients received methimazole starting at 30 mg daily, and ophthalmopathy patients received high-dose intravenous methylprednisolone.

TCR beta CDR3 regions were amplified from RNA transcripts. The first round of RT-PCR for the TCR CDR3 was performed with the HTBI primer set and the Qiagen OneStep RT-PCR kit. A second multiplex PCR round built the libraries, followed by size selection and purification. Libraries were sequenced paired-end with 100 bp reads on an Illumina HiSeq2000. The source study handled its data this way. SOAPnuke was used to process the raw data, removing reads that contained adapters or uncalled bases, had a mean Phred below 15, or lacked an exact match to the constant primer or identifier. High-quality paired reads were merged with COPE v1.2.5, and unique nucleotide sequences were defined as clonotypes. MiTCR v1.1 was used to align the clonotypes against IMGT TRBV, TRBD and TRBJ reference segments. Only V-J combinations with frequency above 0.0001, covering 99.2% of repertoires, were analysed. A TCS score was defined as the ratio between F50 (clonal expansion) and ExV (chaos), using BLOSUM62-based TCRdist between CDR3 peptides within each V-J. Welch's t-statistics and random forest reduced fewer than 600 V-J features to roughly 13, which were used in a naive Bayes classifier (R e1071). The public sequencing data were trimmed at Q25 with fastp and processed into clonotypes with MiXCR by TCRdb, which kept only in-frame beta chains. Every CDR3 protein is listed once, alongside the most common genes and DNA of its rows. The V and J calls come from TCRdb's annotation, not from the publication. The sample table holds roughly 510,000 distinct CDR3 sequences, of which roughly 20% were seen once. The top ten hold around 27% of the sample.

Stable Graves' hyperthyroidism was defined as no progression to ophthalmopathy during 18 months of follow-up. Hyperthyroidism patients were newly diagnosed, had a disease duration of under 2 months, and were aged 18 to 65 years. Exclusion was applied to patients with uncontrolled infections, other autoimmune diseases, pregnancy or lactation. Diagnoses relied on clinical symptoms, serum thyroxine and TRAb, thyroid ultrasound and orbital computed tomography. Ficoll-Paque density gradient centrifugation was used to isolate PBMCs from about 10 ml of fresh peripheral blood. Total RNA was extracted with Trizol reagent, and quality was checked on an Agilent 2100 Bioanalyzer. The full study reports these points: In validation, the model predicted progression to ophthalmopathy with 55% to 71% sensitivity and around 72% specificity, a median of around six months before onset. In cross-validation, a model built on a 13 V-J signature told ophthalmopathy apart from stable hyperthyroidism with 85% to 90% sensitivity and 81% to 82% specificity, and in testing the same model reached 80%/75%. Blood samples also contained most of the expanded thyroid clonotypes (frequency above 0.001), which suggests that blood repertoires may reflect thyroid immune responses. No statistical method was used to fix the sample size in advance, and group allocation was not hidden from the investigators.

This clonotype was counted at least ten times. Its cognate antigen has yet to be identified. No quality values exist for individual bases; no much larger clone is one base distant. CDR1 and CDR2 are drawn from the germline V gene (reference sequence): PRHDT, FYEKMQ. The CDR3 has 16 amino acids, counting the end cysteine and phenylalanine. This entry keeps only the CDR3 DNA: 48 bases, framed from base 1. Trimming at the junction amounts to 0 bases on V and 4 bases on J, and the germline ends lie 10 bases apart. The clonotype comes from a man aged 18 to 29 with Graves' hyperthyroidism. Specimen: blood. Recombination connected TRBV13 to TRBJ2-6; the D segment cannot be called with confidence. CDR3 region: CASSLGLPEGANVLTF. The sequenced DNA: TGTGCCAGCAGCTTAGGCCTACCGGAGGGGGCCAACGTCCTGACTTTC.